The 21 T cell receptor beta chains in this list originate from one sample, sequenced in a study of blood T cell repertoires in COVID-19. Assay: immunoSEQ multiplex PCR; the TCRdb copy retains only in-frame clones and omits some. The sample carries about 140,000 clones, roughly 85% recorded once. Input material: peripheral blood. Every receptor here comes from a man aged 60-69 years with acute or convalescent COVID-19.

This chain connects TRBV19 to TRBJ2-7; D unresolved. The CDR3 consists of 12 residues. CDR1 and CDR2 (germline): LNHDA, SQIVND (reference sequence). With 4 bases removed from V and 5 bases from J, the gap between germline ends came to 9 bases. Here the CDR3 DNA reads TGTGCCAGTAGTACCTCAGATGACGAGCAGTACTTC. Protein product: CASSTSDDEQYF.

This rearrangement joins TRBV18 to TRBJ1-1, with 7 bases lining up with TRBD1. J lost 5 bases, V lost 2 bases, and 2 bases had no gene match. This CDR3 is built from 13 residues. Germline V gene sequence: CDR1 KGHSH, CDR2 LQKENI. As DNA, the CDR3 is TGTGCCAGCTCACCATCACAGGGGACTGAAGCTTTCTTT. Protein sequence: CASSPSQGTEAFF.

The chain links TRBV7-9 to TRBJ2-1; unclear D gene. Germline V gene sequence: CDR1 SEHNR, CDR2 FQNEAQ (reference sequence). The CDR3 runs to 14 residues. The V end was cut by 1 base, the J end by 8 bases, with 12 bases between. The CDR3 sequence: CASSLGLMVDEQFF. CDR3 nucleotides: TGTGCCAGCAGCTTAGGGCTGATGGTCGATGAGCAGTTCTTC.

The chain combines TRBV23-1 with TRBJ1-5; 8 bases are shared with TRBD1. TRBV23-1 is flagged as an ORF with uncertain function. This CDR3 is 18 amino acids long. V shed 0 bases, J shed 0 bases, and the junction held 7 bases outside the gene matches. CDR3 bases: TGCGCCAGCAGTCAATCGTCAGGGGGCGCGTATAGCAATCAGCCCCAGCATTTT. Its translation: CASSQSSGGAYSNQPQHF.

This clone occurred once. DNA of the CDR3: TGTGCCATCAGTGCGGCGGGAGGGCCCTACGAGCAGTACTTC. Amino acid sequence: CAISAAGGPYEQYF. This chain uses TRBV10-3 with TRBJ2-7, with 9 bases aligning to TRBD2. V was pared by 4 bases and J by 2 bases, with 3 bases of the junction left unmatched. Per germline, CDR1 ENHRY and CDR2 SYGVKD. The length of the CDR3 is 14 residues.

V and J are TRBV5-1 and TRBJ2-1; TRBD1 matches at 11 bases. CDR1 is SGHRS and CDR2 is YFSETQ in the germline V gene. Trimming at V came to 0 bases and at J to 8 bases, leaving 4 bases not matched to a gene. This CDR3 is built from 15 residues. CDR3 DNA sequence: TGCGCCAGCAGCTTGGGGACAGGGGGCATGGATGAGCAGTTCTTC. This translates into CASSLGTGGMDEQFF.

The rearrangement links TRBV12-2 to TRBJ2-7; TRBD1 is taken as the D call from the table, unchecked against the DNA. TRBV12-2 is shown as a pseudogene. There are 15 residues in the CDR3. The CDR3 sequence is CASHQSGQHSYEQYF. The CDR3 region has the DNA TGTGCAAGTCACCAATCCGGACAGCACTCCTACGAGCAGTACTTC.

The genes are TRBV3-1 (or the pseudogene TRBV3-2) and TRBJ1-6; 7 positions match TRBD1. V lost 4 bases and J lost 7; bases outside the gene matches: 10. The CDR3 length is 16 residues. Germline V gives CDR1 LGHDT, CDR2 YNNKEL (reference sequence). CDR3 amino acids: CASSPHLDRANSPLHF. In DNA, the CDR3 is TGTGCCAGCAGCCCTCATCTTGACAGGGCCAATTCACCCCTCCACTTT.

This clone has just one count. V gene TRBV28 combines with J gene TRBJ2-7, with D tentatively TRBD1 (6 bases). The germline V and J ends were trimmed by 4 bases and 2 bases, with 15 bases remaining between them. The length of the CDR3 is 15 residues. Germline CDR1 MDHEN, CDR2 SYDVKM. The CDR3 loop reads CASSSPGVSPYEQYF. CDR3 nucleotides: TGTGCCAGCAGTTCCCCAGGGGTTTCCCCCTACGAGCAGTACTTC.

DNA of the CDR3: TGCAGCGCGGAACTAGCGGGAGGTGGGTACGAGCAGTACTTC. Encoded protein: CSAELAGGGYEQYF. The V gene is TRBV29-1, the J gene TRBJ2-7, with TRBD2 matching 12 bases. CDR1 SQVTM and CDR2 ANQGSEA come from the germline V gene. The CDR3 extends over 14 amino acids. The J segment lost 4 bases and the V segment lost 7 bases, leaving 8 bases of the junction unmatched.

The rearrangement uses TRBV18 and TRBJ2-1; maybe TRBD1 (6 bases). The germline CDR1 and CDR2 sequences are KGHSH and LQKENI. The CDR3 runs to 15 residues. V was cut by 0 bases and J by 6 bases, with 12 bases left in between. The chain's CDR3 is CASSPPMGRGNEQFF. The CDR3 nucleotides read TGTGCCAGCTCACCACCCATGGGCAGGGGCAATGAGCAGTTCTTC.

The chain recombines TRBV6-5 with TRBJ1-6, with D tentatively TRBD1 (5 bases). Trimming removed 5 bases from V and 4 bases from J, with 9 bases in between. From germline, CDR1 is MNHEY and CDR2 SVGAGI. The CDR3 length is 14 residues. The CDR3 loop is CASSTGEYNSPLHF. Written as DNA, the CDR3 is TGTGCCAGCAGTACGGGGGAATATAATTCACCCCTCCACTTT.

V usage is TRBV6-5 and J usage is TRBJ2-3, with D unclear. Germline assignment: CDR1 MNHEY and CDR2 SVGAGI. The CDR3 length is 12 residues. Trimming removed 6 bases at V and 6 bases at J, with 10 bases between. The CDR3, as DNA: TGTGCCAGCAGCTTCCAGAAGGATACGCAGTATTTT. Translating gives CASSFQKDTQYF.

This sequence joins TRBV27 and TRBJ1-5; 11 positions match TRBD1. The trim removed 6 bases at V and 3 bases at J, leaving 4 bases unmatched. From germline, CDR1 is MNHEY and CDR2 SMNVEV (reference sequence). This CDR3 is built from 15 residues. The CDR3 is CASRGQGVSNQPQHF. The CDR3 DNA reads as TGTGCCAGCAGGGGACAGGGGGTTTCCAATCAGCCCCAGCATTTT.

The chain links TRBV23-1 to TRBJ1-2, with TRBD1 matching 9 bases. TRBV23-1 belongs to the ORF category, with a function that is uncertain. This CDR3 region has 16 residues. J was trimmed by 7 bases and V by 3 bases; bases with no gene match: 12. CDR3 DNA sequence: TGCGCCAGCAGTCATTGCGAGACAGGGGGTCTTTGTGGCTACACCTTC. Protein sequence: CASSHCETGGLCGYTF.

The V gene is TRBV27, the J gene TRBJ1-2; 9 positions agree with TRBD1. Germline trimming cut 5 bases from V and 11 bases from J; bases unmatched to any gene: 9. This CDR3 comprises 13 residues. Germline V gene data show CDR1 as MNHEY and CDR2 as SMNVEV (reference sequence). The CDR3 nucleotides read TGTGCCAGCAGTCCCCCGGGACAGGGACGGTACACCTTC. It translates to CASSPPGQGRYTF.

This CDR3 is CASSLARGEDTF. CDR3 nucleotide sequence: TGTGCCAGCAGCTTGGCACGGGGGGAAGACACCTTC. The rearrangement links TRBV5-4 to TRBJ1-2; D possibly corresponds to TRBD1 (5 bases). Per the germline V gene, CDR1 is SGHNT and CDR2 is YYREEE (reference sequence). This CDR3 contains 12 residues. V lost 0 bases and J lost 12, with 12 bases in between.

This clone was seen just once. The rearrangement uses TRBV7-2 and TRBJ2-5; weak D call: TRBD2 (7 bases). Between the trimmed V and J ends, which lost 1 base and 6 bases, there was a span of 15 bases. The length of the CDR3 is 15 residues. Germline assignment: CDR1 SGHTA and CDR2 FQGNSA. CDR3 sequence (DNA): TGTGCCAGCAGCTTAGGAGGGGGGGACGCGAAGACCCAGTACTTC. Translated, it gives CASSLGGGDAKTQYF.

This sequence joins TRBV30 and TRBJ1-5, with D perhaps matching TRBD1 (5 bases). The CDR3 has 14 residues. Deletions cut 0 bases from V and 5 bases from J, with 11 bases between. Germline lookup yields CDR1 GTSNPN and CDR2 SVGIG (reference sequence). As DNA, the CDR3 is TGTGCCTGGAGTGTACAGGTAGGAGATCAGCCCCAGCATTTT. This gives the protein CAWSVQVGDQPQHF. The full variable domain, rest sourced from reference TRBV30 and TRBJ1-5, is SQTIHQWPATLVQPVGSPLSLECTVEGTSNPNLYWYRQAAGRGLQLLFYSVGIGQISSEVPQNLSASRPQDRQFILSSKKLLLSDSGFYLCAWSVQVGDQPQHFGDGTRLSIL.

The CDR3 bases are TGTGCCTGGAGTGCCCGCCAAGAGACCCAGTACTTC. Amino acids: CAWSARQETQYF. The chain is built from TRBV30 and TRBJ2-5; no clear D gene. Germline CDR1 reads GTSNPN; CDR2 reads SVGIG (reference sequence). This CDR3 has 12 residues. V was pared by 1 base and J by 1 base, with 4 bases between.

The chain couples TRBV7-2 to TRBJ2-7; perhaps TRBD2 as D (6 bases). Germline V gene data show CDR1 as SGHTA and CDR2 as FQGNSA. This CDR3 has 16 amino acids. V lost 5 bases and J 2 bases, leaving 19 bases between the germline ends. CDR3 region: CASSLGVGGAAYEQYF. Written as DNA, the CDR3 is TGTGCCAGCAGCCTAGGAGTGGGGGGAGCTGCCTACGAGCAGTACTTC. Based on the CDR3 plus reference TRBV7-2 and TRBJ2-7, the full variable domain is GAGVSQSPSNKVTEKGKDVELRCDPISGHTALYWYRQSLGQGLEFLIYFQGNSAPDKSGLPSDRFSAERTGGSVSTLTIQRTQQEDSAVYLCASSLGVGGAAYEQYFGPGTRLTVT.